This T cell receptor beta chain derives from a study of human T cells and chemical hapten exposure. Study at large: Slight differences in pooled library volume were the main source of varying TCR yields across samples.

This clonotype was found a few times. Its matching antigen is unknown. Time point: patch test 1, 2 weeks after DPC sensitization. Treatment specified: therapeutic diphenylcyclopropenone sensitization with weekly scalp DPC. At patch-test visits, sampling came before the patch test. TCRdb reprocessed the RACE reads via MiXCR and lists one record per CDR3 protein. The sample has roughly 120,000 distinct CDR3 sequences; 12% are singletons. Study results and limitations: As the donors had alopecia, their immune response may differ from healthy people's.

The CDR3 totals 17 residues. V was shortened by 0 bases and J by 4 bases, with 18 bases between the two germline ends. Germline CDR1 is MGHRA and CDR2 is YSYEKL. This rearrangement joins TRBV4-1 to TRBJ1-1; D gene ambiguous. Sequenced here: whole blood, sampled in connection with sensitization to the hapten diphenylcyclopropenone (DPC). This TCR was sampled from a woman between 50 and 59 years old with alopecia areata. Some clones in this sample may be carry-over from other donors' samples. The CDR3 DNA follows: TGCGCCAGCAGCCAAGAATGGTCAGTCCCGGAAGGCACTGAAGCTTTCTTT. Translation: CASSQEWSVPEGTEAFF.